This T cell receptor beta chain was documented in a study of cytotoxic CD8 clonotypes in ibrutinib-treated CLL. Across the whole study: The patients comprised approximately 11 relapsed/refractory and roughly 15 treatment-naive cases, 17 to 18 IGHV unmutated.

The ends were cut back, 4 bases at V and 3 bases at J, with 12 bases in the middle. CDR3 length: 15 residues. CDR1 is LNHDA, CDR2 SQIVND, per germline (reference sequence). Some clones are missing from TCRdb's copy, which holds only in-frame ones; the method was immunoSEQ multiplex PCR. This sample has about 130,000 clones; approximately 80% occur once, and the top ten carry roughly 3.5%. Overall study findings and caveats: Sample timing was unmatched between remission and later-progressing patients; lymph nodes unstudied. Public clonotypes were uncommon and contracted or stayed stable on treatment.

This clone was observed at least ten times. The antigen is unknown. This TCR came from a human donor with chronic lymphocytic leukemia. The sample in question was PBMCs, obtained after 24 months of ibrutinib treatment. This chain joins TRBV19 and TRBJ2-2, with D hard to call. The CDR3 here is CASSKPRGHTGELFF. The CDR3 DNA reads as TGTGCCAGTAGTAAACCTCGTGGGCACACCGGGGAGCTGTTTTTT.